This T cell receptor beta chain was recorded in a study of blood T cells in healthy people across ages (dated by TCRdb to between 2014 and 2017). For the study in its entirety: In model experiments, template switching captured about one uniquely barcoded TCR beta cDNA molecule for every two T cells. To avoid experimental bias, donors of different ages were randomly spread across the sequencing lanes. The donors were divided into four age groups: young (average 16 years), middle-aged (about 39), aged (around 59) and long-lived (82). The study analyzed two additional independent replicas of 1 million unique cDNA reads from the same blood draw for two donors, one aged 18 to 30 and one aged 80 or older. The study measured age-related changes in TCR beta repertoire diversity using deep sequencing normalized with unique cDNA molecular identifiers. Results the study describes overall, beyond this receptor: Bulk unsorted PBMC profiling prevented conclusive comparison of naive and antigen-experienced compartments. Observed TCR beta diversity per million T cells fell roughly linearly with age, and a significant reduction was already apparent by age around 44. Because donor CMV infection status was unknown, age-related changes in expanded clonotypes were potentially confounded. Estimates of total diversity based on one million sequenced T cells were regarded as lower bounds and as underestimates. There was a strong correlation between observed TCR beta diversity and the percentage of naive T cells measured by flow cytometry. Compared with the aged group, more naive CD4+ T cells, fewer expanded clones and increased TCR diversity were shown by the long-lived group, suggesting age selection.

Spanning cysteine to phenylalanine, the CDR3 consists of 14 amino acids. The CDR3 DNA has 42 bases and is translated from base 1. V is cut by 6 bases and J by 13 bases, and the space between the germline ends is 23 bases. CDR1 is given as SGHRS and CDR2 as YFSETQ, both from the germline V gene. As for this clonotype: The clone's antigen remains unknown. No per-base quality is available; no much larger clone lies one base away.

Libraries came from 5' RACE. The sequencing machine was an Illumina HiSeq 2500. A second PCR of about 7 to 12 cycles was performed with a sample-barcoded 5' primer and a J-beta primer mix. A template-switch 5' adaptor carrying 12 random nucleotides introduced a unique molecular identifier onto each TCR beta cDNA molecule. Each sample yielded at least 3 million CDR3-containing paired-end reads. All of the RNA was converted into first-strand cDNA using the Mint cDNA synthesis kit, with a TRBC-specific oligonucleotide serving as the primer. All cDNA was treated with uracil-DNA glycosylase and then went through a first 18-cycle PCR with the universal primers M1SS and BC2_uni_R. Processing in the source paper ran as follows. Normalization of each sample was performed by random selection of 1 million high-quality reads, each carrying a distinct molecular identifier. Instead of being binned into consensus sequences, reads with shared molecular identifiers were discarded. MiTCR, run with a Q25 quality threshold and the strictest error-elimination algorithm, handled CDR3 identification, clonotype clustering and error correction. A nonparametric unseen species model using Euler transformation provided a lower-bound estimate of total TCR beta diversity. TCRdb itself trimmed the public reads at Q25 with fastp, ran MiXCR and retained productive beta chains. CDR3 protein sequences are deduplicated, and each keeps its most common genes and DNA. The V and J calls follow TCRdb's processing rather than the paper's. For this sample there are around 1.7 million distinct CDR3 sequences; about 28% appear just once. Clones ranked in the top ten supply about 7.7% of the sample.

Systemically healthy Caucasian individuals from Russia, around 39 in total and aged roughly 6 to 95 years, were included as donors. Each donor gave ten milliliters of peripheral blood, drawn into EDTA-treated Vacutainer tubes. PBMCs were isolated by Ficoll-Paque density-gradient centrifugation, with at least 6 million obtained per sample. Trizol reagent was used to extract total RNA from PBMCs, with at least 5.5 micrograms per sample. For every donor, flow cytometry on a PBMC aliquot measured the percentage of naive CD45RAhigh/CD27high T cells. The source is a woman aged 25-40 years in good health. The sequence is built from TRBV5-1 and TRBJ2-1; the D gene could be either TRBD1 or TRBD2, each agreeing at 5 bases. Material for sequencing was blood. CDR3 protein: CASNGDANPPIQFF. Read as DNA, the sequence is TGCGCCAGCAACGGGGACGCGAACCCCCCGATTCAGTTCTTC.